This T cell receptor beta chain was sequenced in a study of cytomegalovirus exposure and HLA in healthy donors (TCRdb year 2017). Concerning the study at large: According to an earlier analysis of several hundred of the donors, 150 million to 200 million T cells yielded 95 million to 140 million unique TCR beta sequences and 276 Gb of sequence data. About 310 gigabases of sequencing data and 70 million to 85 million unique TCR sequences were included in an early release covering over 600 HLA-typed donors. Of the roughly 420 genotyped donors, over 80% were placed in the genetic ancestry cluster associated with self-reported Caucasian donors. The study aimed to test whether cataloging public T cell receptors could reveal signatures of past pathogen exposure. The study used immunosequencing to profile the T cell repertoires of around 600 subjects and linked those repertoires to cytomegalovirus serostatus. In addition to the first cohort of 650 to 800 subjects, a separate validation cohort of 120 different subjects was used. High-throughput TCR immunosequencing, statistical association of individual TCRs with disease status, and machine learning were combined to predict cytomegalovirus infection status. A later analysis re-analyzed previously published TCR beta repertoires from approximately 700 donors and added high-resolution HLA genotyping to study TCR occurrence patterns. The later analysis used no new phenotypic data to find candidate immune exposures, relying instead on TCR beta sequences and their occurrence across donors. An earlier analysis of around 640 of the donors used high-throughput TCR beta sequencing to judge whether each TCR beta V gene segment behaved as functional or pseudogenic. Alongside the repertoire data, information on donor age, sex, ethnicity and CMV serostatus was compiled. A later genetic analysis used genome-wide SNP genotypes for about 60% of the roughly 700 donors, treating that subset as a discovery cohort. Every repertoire in the discovery cohort had been generated on one and the same sequencing platform. Both class I and class II loci were covered by HLA typing, at four-digit resolution. The number of typed donors differed by locus: about 620-640 for A, B, C, DRB1 and DQB1; 500 to 550 for DQA1; 606 for DPA1; and about 450 for DPB1. Because of strong linkage in the cohort, roughly five DR-DQ haplotypes were treated as single units for association and clustering. Among several hundred genotyped donors of the cohort, an average of around 250,000 unique TCR beta nucleotide sequences was sequenced per donor, of which approximately 19% were non-productive. The research as a whole found: The 87-base-pair reads could not distinguish some IMGT-functional V segments, including TRBV6-2 and TRBV6-3, so those segments were excluded. An earlier analysis of around 500 of the donors showed that most TCR beta V segments appeared in productive rearrangements either about 87% or about 30% of the time, which broadly matched IMGT annotations. A further reported finding was that TCR beta sequences accurately predicted the HLA-A and HLA-B alleles for most subjects in the first cohort. Most TCR sequences were observed very rarely across donors, whereas some public TCRs were present in many individuals. Compared with the 666-donor mean, donors in an Asian-associated ancestry cluster had fewer N-insertions in productive TCRs, according to a later genetic analysis. An association between a missense DCLRE1C variant and V-gene and J-gene trimming of TCR beta chains was found in a later genetic analysis and replicated in an independent cohort. In this cohort, only TCR beta chains were sequenced, and detectable features were limited by the absence of alpha or paired-chain data. The earlier analysis of 450 to 700 of the donors excluded some 16 rarely observed V segments, including chromosome 9 orphons, because counts were too low. A cluster of highly shared sequence variants was judged likely to represent a technical artifact of the sequencing pipeline. At a false discovery rate of 0.05, a later analysis linked 15,000 to 20,000 TCR beta sequences to specific HLA alleles. Most CMV-associated TCR beta chains appeared to be HLA-restricted in a later analysis, and the HLA associations seemed to be driven largely by CMV exposure. A later analysis reported that several top co-occurrence clusters appeared linked to parvovirus B19, influenza, CMV and Epstein-Barr virus. Correlated functional status among segregating V segments might be attributable to linkage disequilibrium, but an unknown experimental factor could not be ruled out. Compared with equally common non-associated chains, HLA-associated TCR beta chains in a later analysis were more clonally expanded and had lower generation probabilities. A later analysis found that TCR association rates varied across HLA loci, with DRB1 alleles showing the most associated TCRs and HLA-C alleles the fewest. The presence/absence analyses assumed that sequencing depth was roughly uniform across donors, and that assumption may not be true. The classifier was reported to diagnose cytomegalovirus status with high specificity and sensitivity in both the original cohort and the validation cohort. The authors suggested that the approach could potentially be generalized to other disease states and immunological phenotypes. Because HLA typing was unavailable for some donors at each locus, only the typed subset was used in association tests. The study gave a list of 150 to 200 TCR beta chains associated with cytomegalovirus. In vitro tests confirmed that a few of the cytomegalovirus-associated TCR beta chains recognize cytomegalovirus antigens. When HLA alleles, especially DR and DQ, strongly co-occurred, attributing TCR associations to individual alleles was difficult. For the cohort, immune exposure information was limited to CMV serostatus.

The germline V and J ends show losses of 3 bases and 4 bases respectively, and no gene match explains 5 bases of the junction. The germline V gene specifies SGHTA as CDR1 and FQGNSA as CDR2. The CDR3 runs 17 amino acids, cysteine and phenylalanine included. The read is trimmed to its CDR3 DNA, 51 bases read in frame from base 1. With regard to this clone: Its antigen is currently not known.

Receptor amplification or capture employed the immunoSEQ multiplex PCR assay. For the multiplex PCR, a mixture combining 60 forward primers for TCR Vbeta segments and 13 reverse primers for TCR Jbeta segments was used. A multiplex PCR assay on genomic DNA amplified the CDR3 region of rearranged TCR beta genes. Amplified TCR beta libraries were sequenced as 87-base-pair reads on the Illumina HiSeq System. Per the authors' processing: In a later analysis, about 80 million unique TCR beta chains were counted across the 500 to 850 repertoires, and approximately 11 million of these chains were shared by at least two donors. A nearest-neighbor algorithm error-corrected the raw reads and collapsed the reads into unique sequences, merging closely related sequences to remove PCR and sequencing errors. CDR3 sequences were aligned to IMGT reference sequences to assign V, D and J gene segments. For a sequence to be retained, at least a six-nucleotide match to both a V gene segment and a J gene segment was required. Rearrangements were called productive when the CDR3 lacked stop codons and stayed in frame with V and J; all others were non-productive. Following IMGT convention, CDR3 was defined as the stretch from the second conserved V-encoded cysteine to the conserved J-encoded phenylalanine. The earlier analysis of about 560 of the donors excluded any sequence lacking an unambiguous match to a single V gene segment. In an earlier analysis of several hundred of the donors, V segments were called functional above 56.7% productive rearrangements and were called segregating when the between-donor standard deviation exceeded 5%. To diagnose cytomegalovirus status from the catalog of TCR beta chain sequences, a statistical classification framework was built. V and J gene assignment, in a later analysis, came from comparing TCR nucleotide sequences with IMGT/GENE-DB human TR gene sequences. The TCRdist pipeline was used in a later analysis to assign CDR3 sequences and most-parsimonious VDJ recombination scenarios. A later analysis defined each TCR beta chain by its CDR3 amino acid sequence plus V-gene family, and excluded reads lacking a unique V-gene family. A later analysis removed several hundred highly shared, low-generation-probability nucleotide sequences to deal with suspected cross-contamination and a sequencing artifact. A later analysis calculated a clonal expansion index for each public chain from normalized within-repertoire ranks of inferred template counts. A later analysis computed generation probabilities with a VDJ recombination model fitted to out-of-frame rearrangements, and checked the results against IGoR. A later analysis scored TCR-TCR, TCR-HLA and TCR-CMV co-occurrence with hypergeometric tests, applying a repertoire-size bias correction to TCR pairs. In a later analysis, false discovery rates were estimated by permuting HLA or CMV assignments 20 times. In a later analysis, co-occurring TCRs were grouped using DBSCAN, with TCRdist sequence similarity added in when clustering inside HLA-allele-positive subsets. Repertoires with fewer than 30,000 or more than 120,000 public chains, plus five repertoires with anomalous nucleotide sharing, were excluded from co-occurrence clustering. This is the immuneACCESS table as TCRdb keeps it, with only in-frame sequences that have V and J called. A part of the clones is gone; compared with another copy, unresolved V genes explain less than half, and the rest is unexplained. D and trimming come from the DNA, and the V and J calls and clone size come from that table. The table held for this sample gives tens of thousands of clones. About 4% of the sample lies in the top ten.

The cohort was made up of 666 healthy bone marrow donors. All cohort members were sampled while nominally healthy, although unrecorded immune exposures were likely present. The donor tested CMV seropositive and was one of the 289 seropositive cohort members. Every donor gave a peripheral blood sample, and the peripheral blood mononuclear cells from that sample were used for TCR beta sequencing. Genomic DNA extraction from the blood cell samples was performed with the Qiagen DNeasy Blood Extraction Kit. The chain joins TRBV7-2 to TRBJ2-2; the central 13 bases match TRBD2. The sequenced sample was PBMCs. The TCR originated in a female donor in good health and CMV-seropositive. Here the CDR3 is given as CASSLGGTSGTTGELFF. The DNA sequence follows: TGTGCCAGCAGCTTGGGAGGGACTAGCGGGACCACCGGGGAGCTGTTTTTT.